The clone carrying this T cell receptor (beta chain) has at least ten counts. No antigen is known for it. From the germline J gene comes the end of the CDR3, since the read stops 3 residues before it. Repertoires were generated with immunoSEQ multiplex PCR, while TCRdb's copy carries only in-frame clones and drops some. The sample was found to contain 25,000 to 35,000 clones, and every one recurs. This CDR3 has 11 residues. Germline loops: CDR1 SGHAT, CDR2 FQNNGV. Trimming took off 4 bases at V and 6 bases at J, with 4 bases between the two ends. These data belong to a study of T cell clonality in common variable immunodeficiency. Broader study findings: Common variable immunodeficiency TCR beta sequences reportedly had fewer deletions and N-nucleotide insertions.

Sequenced: peripheral blood mononuclear cells. The V call is TRBV11-2, the J call TRBJ2-1; no firm D call. This clonotype was obtained from a human donor with common variable immunodeficiency. The CDR3: CASSSGNEQFF. The DNA read from the CDR3 is TGTGCCAGCAGCTCCGGCAATGAG. Full variable domain (rest looked up from reference TRBV11-2 and TRBJ2-1): EAGVAQSPRYKIIEKRQSVAFWCNPISGHATLYWYQQILGQGPKLLIQFQNNGVVDDSQLPKDRFSAERLKGVDSTLKIQPAKLEDSAVYLCASSSGNEQFFGPGTRLTVL.